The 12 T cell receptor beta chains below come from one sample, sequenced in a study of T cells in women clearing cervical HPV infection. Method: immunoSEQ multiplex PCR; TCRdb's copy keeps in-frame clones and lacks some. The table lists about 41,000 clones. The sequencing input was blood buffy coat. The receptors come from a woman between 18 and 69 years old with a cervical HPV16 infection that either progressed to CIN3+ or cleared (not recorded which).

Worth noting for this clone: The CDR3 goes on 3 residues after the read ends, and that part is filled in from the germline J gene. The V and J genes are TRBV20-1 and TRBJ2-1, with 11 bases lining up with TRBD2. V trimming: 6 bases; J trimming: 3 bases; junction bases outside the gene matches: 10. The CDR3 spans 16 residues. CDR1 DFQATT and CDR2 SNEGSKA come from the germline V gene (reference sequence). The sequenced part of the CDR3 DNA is TGCAGTGCAGACACCGGGACTAGCGGACTCTACAATGAG. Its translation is CSADTGTSGLYNE. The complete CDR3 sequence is CSADTGTSGLYNEQFF.

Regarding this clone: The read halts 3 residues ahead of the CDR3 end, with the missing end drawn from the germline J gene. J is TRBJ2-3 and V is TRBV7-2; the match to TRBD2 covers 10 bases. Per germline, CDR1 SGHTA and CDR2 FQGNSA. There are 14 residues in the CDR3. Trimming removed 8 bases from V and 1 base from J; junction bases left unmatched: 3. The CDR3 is CASVLAGGTDTQYF. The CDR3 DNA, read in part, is TGTGCCAGCGTGCTAGCGGGAGGCACAGATACG.

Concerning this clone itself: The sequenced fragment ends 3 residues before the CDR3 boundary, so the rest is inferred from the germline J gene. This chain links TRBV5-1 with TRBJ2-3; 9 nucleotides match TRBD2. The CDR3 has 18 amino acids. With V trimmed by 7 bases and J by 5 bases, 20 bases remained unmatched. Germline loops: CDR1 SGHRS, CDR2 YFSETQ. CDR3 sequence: CASGADGGGARVGDTQYF. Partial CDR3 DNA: TGCGCCAGCGGAGCCGACGGCGGGGGGGCGCGAGTCGGAGATACG.

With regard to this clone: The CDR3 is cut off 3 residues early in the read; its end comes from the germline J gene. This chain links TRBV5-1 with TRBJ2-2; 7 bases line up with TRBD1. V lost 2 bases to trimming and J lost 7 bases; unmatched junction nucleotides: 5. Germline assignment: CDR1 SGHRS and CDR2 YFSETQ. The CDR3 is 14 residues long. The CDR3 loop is CASSLVQGSGELFF. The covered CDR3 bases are TGCGCCAGCAGCTTAGTACAGGGGAGCGGGGAG.

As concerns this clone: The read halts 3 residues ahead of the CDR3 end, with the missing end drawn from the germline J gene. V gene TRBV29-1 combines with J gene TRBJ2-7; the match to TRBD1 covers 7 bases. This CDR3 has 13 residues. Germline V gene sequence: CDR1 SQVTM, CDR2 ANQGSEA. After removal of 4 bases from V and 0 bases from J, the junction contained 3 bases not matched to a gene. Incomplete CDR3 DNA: TGCAGCGTTGTCAGGGGGAGCTCCTACGAG. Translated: CSVVRGSSYE. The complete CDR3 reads CSVVRGSSYEQYF.

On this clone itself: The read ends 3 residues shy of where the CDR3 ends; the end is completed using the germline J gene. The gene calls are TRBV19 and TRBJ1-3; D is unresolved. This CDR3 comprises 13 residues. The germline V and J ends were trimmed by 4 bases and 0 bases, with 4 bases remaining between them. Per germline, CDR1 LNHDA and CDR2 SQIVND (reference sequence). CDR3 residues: CASSTYSGNTIYF. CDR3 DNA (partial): TGTGCCAGTAGTACTTACTCTGGAAACACC.

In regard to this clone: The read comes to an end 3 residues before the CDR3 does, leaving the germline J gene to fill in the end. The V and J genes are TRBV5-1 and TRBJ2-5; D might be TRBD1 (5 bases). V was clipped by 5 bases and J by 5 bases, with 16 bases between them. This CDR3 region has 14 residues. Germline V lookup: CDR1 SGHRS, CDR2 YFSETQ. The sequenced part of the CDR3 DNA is TGCGCCAGCAGAGGGGATGTAGGGGTGGAGACC. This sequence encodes CASRGDVGVET. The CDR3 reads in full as CASRGDVGVETQYF.

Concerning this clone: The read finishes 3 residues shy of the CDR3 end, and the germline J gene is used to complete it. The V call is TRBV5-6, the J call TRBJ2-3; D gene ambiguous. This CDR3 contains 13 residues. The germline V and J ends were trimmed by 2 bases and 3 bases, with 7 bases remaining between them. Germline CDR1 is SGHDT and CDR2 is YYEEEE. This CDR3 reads CASSLLQTDTQYF. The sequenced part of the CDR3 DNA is TGTGCCAGCAGCTTACTACAAACAGATACG.

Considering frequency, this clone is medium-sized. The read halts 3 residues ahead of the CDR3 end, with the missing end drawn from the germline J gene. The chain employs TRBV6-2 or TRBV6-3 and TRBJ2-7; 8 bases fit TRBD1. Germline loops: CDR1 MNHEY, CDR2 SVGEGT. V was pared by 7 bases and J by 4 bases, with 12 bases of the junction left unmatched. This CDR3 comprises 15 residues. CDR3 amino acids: CASTSPDRVVYEQYF. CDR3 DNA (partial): TGTGCCAGCACCTCACCGGACAGGGTGGTTTACGAG.

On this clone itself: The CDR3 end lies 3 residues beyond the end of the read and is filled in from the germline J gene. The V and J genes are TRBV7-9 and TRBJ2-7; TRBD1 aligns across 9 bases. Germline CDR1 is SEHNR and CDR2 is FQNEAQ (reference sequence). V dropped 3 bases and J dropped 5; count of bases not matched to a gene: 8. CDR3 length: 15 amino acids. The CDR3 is CASSFGDREPDEQYF. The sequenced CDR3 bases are TGTGCCAGCAGCTTCGGGGACAGGGAACCGGACGAG.

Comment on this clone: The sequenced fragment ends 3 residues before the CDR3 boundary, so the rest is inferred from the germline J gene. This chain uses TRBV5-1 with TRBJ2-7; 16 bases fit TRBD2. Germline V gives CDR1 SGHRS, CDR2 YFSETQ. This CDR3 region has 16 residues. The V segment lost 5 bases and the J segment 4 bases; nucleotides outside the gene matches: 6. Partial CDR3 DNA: TGCGCCAGCAGGACGGGACTAGCGGGAGGGATTTACGAG. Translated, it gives CASRTGLAGGIYE. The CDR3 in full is CASRTGLAGGIYEQYF.

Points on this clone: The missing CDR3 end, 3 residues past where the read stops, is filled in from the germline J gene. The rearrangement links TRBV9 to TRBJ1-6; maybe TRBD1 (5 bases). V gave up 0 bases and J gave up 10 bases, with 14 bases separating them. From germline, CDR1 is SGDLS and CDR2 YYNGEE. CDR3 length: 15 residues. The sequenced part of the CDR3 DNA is TGTGCCAGCAGCGTAGAAGGGCGGGGGTGGTCACCC. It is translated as CASSVEGRGWSP. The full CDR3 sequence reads CASSVEGRGWSPLHF.